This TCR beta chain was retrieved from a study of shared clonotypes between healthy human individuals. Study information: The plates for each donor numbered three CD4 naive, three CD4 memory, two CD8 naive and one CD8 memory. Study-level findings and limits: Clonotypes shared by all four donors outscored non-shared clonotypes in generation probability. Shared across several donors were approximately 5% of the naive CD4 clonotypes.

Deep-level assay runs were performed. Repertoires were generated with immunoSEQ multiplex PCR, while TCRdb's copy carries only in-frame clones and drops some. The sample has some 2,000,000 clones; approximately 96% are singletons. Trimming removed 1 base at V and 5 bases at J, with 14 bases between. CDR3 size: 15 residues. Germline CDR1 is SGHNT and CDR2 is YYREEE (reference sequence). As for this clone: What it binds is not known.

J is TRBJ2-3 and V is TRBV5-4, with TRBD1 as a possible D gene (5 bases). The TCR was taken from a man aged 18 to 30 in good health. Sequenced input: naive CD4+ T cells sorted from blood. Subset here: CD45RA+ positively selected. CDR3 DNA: TGTGCCAGCAGCTTGAGGTCCAACAGGCAAGATACGCAGTATTTT. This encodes CASSLRSNRQDTQYF.